This TCR beta chain was recorded in a study of CD8 T cells in Susac syndrome. This CDR3 contains 16 residues. The germline CDR1 and CDR2 sequences are SQVTM and ANQGSEA. V gave up 6 bases and J gave up 0 bases, with 20 bases separating them. RNA totalling roughly 0.45 to 1 ug underwent reverse transcription with random hexamers. TCRdb analysed the immunoSEQ multiplex PCR reads with MiXCR anew, one entry per CDR3 protein. The repertoire consists of roughly 140,000 distinct CDR3 sequences, with approximately 96% occurring once and the leading ten covering about 0.08%. The V gene is TRBV29-1, the J gene TRBJ2-5, with no clear D. The sequence came from a human donor with Susac syndrome. What was sequenced was CD4+ T cells from PBMCs. CDR3 nucleotide sequence: TGCAGCGTCGATCCCACTATGGTGCCTAACCAAGAGACCCAGTACTTC. It encodes CSVDPTMVPNQETQYF.